This T cell receptor (beta chain) was obtained from a study of OX40 agonist ivuxolimab in advanced cancers. The V gene lost 6 bases and the J gene lost 1 base, with 9 bases spanning the gap. CDR1 and CDR2 from the germline V gene are LNHDA and SQIVND (reference sequence). The CDR3 contains 13 residues. Clones were sequenced by immunoSEQ multiplex PCR, and TCRdb holds only the in-frame ones, with some missing. The sample contains some 69,000 clones, nearly 90% of which appear only once. The specimen comprised CD4+ or CD8+ T cells sorted from blood, sampled in a trial of the OX40 agonist ivuxolimab. This clonotype originated in an adult with an advanced solid tumor such as melanoma, head and neck, liver or kidney cancer. V and J are TRBV19 and TRBJ2-5, with D uncertain. The CDR3 coding sequence is TGTGCCAGTAGCCCCACCGCCCAAGAGACCCAGTACTTC. Residues: CASSPTAQETQYF.